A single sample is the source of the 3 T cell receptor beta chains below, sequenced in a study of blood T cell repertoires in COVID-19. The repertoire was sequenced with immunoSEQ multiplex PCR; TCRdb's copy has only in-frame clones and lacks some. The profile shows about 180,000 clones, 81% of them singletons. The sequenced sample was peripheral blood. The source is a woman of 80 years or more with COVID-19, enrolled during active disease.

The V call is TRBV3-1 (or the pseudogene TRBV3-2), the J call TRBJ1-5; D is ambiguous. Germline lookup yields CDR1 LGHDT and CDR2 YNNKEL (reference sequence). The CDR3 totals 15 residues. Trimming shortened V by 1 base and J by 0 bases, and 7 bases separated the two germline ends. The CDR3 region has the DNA TGTGCCAGCAGCCAAGGGAGTTATAGCAATCAGCCCCAGCATTTT. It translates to CASSQGSYSNQPQHF.

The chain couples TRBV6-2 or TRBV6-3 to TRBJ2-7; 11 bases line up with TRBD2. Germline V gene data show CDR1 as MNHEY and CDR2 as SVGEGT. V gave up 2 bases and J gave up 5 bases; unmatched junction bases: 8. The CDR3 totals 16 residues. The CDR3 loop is CASSYLGLAGGNEQYF. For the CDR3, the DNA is TGTGCCAGCAGTTACCTCGGACTAGCGGGTGGGAACGAGCAGTACTTC.

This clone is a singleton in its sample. The CDR3, as DNA: TGCGCCAGCAGGACGGGGGGGGCGCAGAACATTCAGTACTTC. Its protein is CASRTGGAQNIQYF. The rearrangement links TRBV10-1 to TRBJ2-4; TRBD2 aligns across 8 bases. The germline CDR1 and CDR2 sequences are WNHNN and SYGVQD (reference sequence). The CDR3 has 14 amino acids. J gave up 7 bases and V 6 bases, and 8 bases lay outside the gene matches.